Following are 9 T cell receptor beta chains from one sample sequenced in a study of T cell responses to AZD1222 COVID-19 vaccine. Clones were sequenced by immunoSEQ multiplex PCR, and TCRdb holds only the in-frame ones, with some missing. The sample lists fewer than 200,000 clones, roughly 88% occurring once. The sample in question was peripheral blood, obtained on day 0 of AZD1222 vaccination. These receptors were collected from an adult in good health.

This clone was seen only once. The V and J genes are TRBV28 and TRBJ1-2; 10 positions match TRBD1. Germline lookup yields CDR1 MDHEN and CDR2 SYDVKM. The CDR3 runs 14 residues. V was clipped by 8 bases and J by 6 bases; unmatched bases: 9. CDR3 nucleotides: TGTGCCAGCGCGGGCGGGACAGGGGTGGATGGCTACACCTTC. Amino acid sequence: CASAGGTGVDGYTF.

V is TRBV6-1 and J is TRBJ1-1; D not certain. V lost 0 bases, J lost 0 bases, and 8 bases lay in between. Germline CDR1 and CDR2: MNHNS and SASEGT. CDR3 length equals 15 residues. For the CDR3, the DNA is TGTGCCAGCAGTGAAGCGGATCGTATGAACACTGAAGCTTTCTTT. Translation gives CASSEADRMNTEAFF.

The chain carries TRBV19 and TRBJ1-6, with D possibly matching TRBD1 (6 bases). Trimming took 2 bases from V and 9 from J, leaving 17 bases between them. This CDR3 comprises 16 residues. Germline V gives CDR1 LNHDA, CDR2 SQIVND (reference sequence). CDR3 sequence: CASSIFTGQSISPLHF. The CDR3 DNA reads TGTGCCAGTAGTATATTTACCGGACAGTCAATTTCACCCCTCCACTTT.

CDR3 DNA sequence: TGTGCCAGCAGCCAAATGTTGGGTGAAGCTTTCTTT. Encoded protein: CASSQMLGEAFF. The gene calls are TRBV3-1 (or the pseudogene TRBV3-2) and TRBJ1-1; D is uncertain. CDR1 is LGHDT, CDR2 YNNKEL, per germline (reference sequence). Trimming cost V 2 bases and J 7 bases, with 8 bases left between them. This CDR3 contains 12 residues.

The V call is TRBV30, the J call TRBJ1-1, with D unclear. From germline, CDR1 is GTSNPN and CDR2 SVGIG (reference sequence). The CDR3 covers 14 residues. The V and J ends lost 3 bases and 1 base respectively, with 12 bases between them. CDR3 DNA: TGTGCCTGGAGGTCCCTGGGAAAGAACACTGAAGCTTTCTTT. It translates to CAWRSLGKNTEAFF.

The rearrangement links TRBV6-4 to TRBJ1-5, with 7 bases fitting TRBD1. Germline lookup yields CDR1 MRHNA and CDR2 SNTAGT. The CDR3 runs 14 residues. V lost 6 bases and J lost 7; bases outside the gene matches: 9. The CDR3 spells CASSQQGSEQPQHF. As DNA, the CDR3 is TGTGCCAGCAGCCAACAGGGGTCGGAACAGCCCCAGCATTTT.

The V and J genes are TRBV5-4 and TRBJ1-1; D is unresolved. With 0 bases removed from V and 0 bases from J, the gap between germline ends came to 6 bases. The germline gives CDR1 SGHNT, CDR2 YYREEE (reference sequence). The CDR3 is 14 residues long. The CDR3 protein is CASSLERMNTEAFF. Written as DNA, the CDR3 is TGTGCCAGCAGCTTGGAGAGAATGAACACTGAAGCTTTCTTT.

This clone was recorded a few times. The genes are TRBV7-2 and TRBJ2-1, with 12 bases that match TRBD2. The CDR3 runs 17 residues. The junction had 10 bases not matched to a gene; V was cut back by 1 base and J by 9 bases. The germline V gene has CDR1 SGHTA and CDR2 FQGNSA. CDR3 nucleotide sequence: TGTGCCAGCAGCTTAGAGGCTAGCGGGGGGGCCTTGCGTGAGCAGTTCTTC. It encodes CASSLEASGGALREQFF.

The chain joins TRBV10-3 to TRBJ1-6, with D tentatively TRBD1 (5 bases). Germline loops: CDR1 ENHRY, CDR2 SYGVKD. The germline V and J ends were trimmed by 5 bases and 6 bases, with 17 bases remaining between them. CDR3 length: 16 amino acids. The CDR3 nucleotides are TGTGCCATCAGTAGCCCGGGTGGGGGGACTAATTCACCCCTCCACTTT. It codes for CAISSPGGGTNSPLHF.